This T cell receptor (beta chain) is from a study of response to subunit inactivated influenza vaccine. Regarding the study as a whole: Seasonal influenza vaccination, on each occasion, was suggested by the authors to recruit few new T cells.

This clonotype was seen many times. The target antigen is unknown. TCRdb processed the RT-PCR reads anew with MiXCR; each CDR3 protein has one entry. The table shows 700,000 to 900,000 distinct CDR3 sequences, with 21% occurring only once. The material sequenced was PBMCs from blood, taken 5 days after vaccination. The receptor comes from a man aged 50-59 years who received an inactivated influenza vaccine.

DNA for the CDR3: TGCGCCAGCAGCCAAGGGGTGGCAGGGGCCTCCTACGAGCAGTACTTC. Protein product: CASSQGVAGASYEQYF. The chain uses TRBV4-3 and TRBJ2-7; D might be TRBD1 (6 bases). V was pared by 1 base and J by 0 bases, with 13 bases between. The germline V gene encodes CDR1 LGHNA and CDR2 YSLEER. There are 16 residues in the CDR3.